The 30 T cell receptor beta chains presented below share a single source sample, sequenced in a study of beta chain features in type 1 diabetes. Since all of the isolated RNA was reverse transcribed, expressed TCRB transcripts were what got sequenced. The assay was immunoSEQ multiplex PCR, and TCRdb's table has in-frame clones only and misses some. The sample holds about 900,000 clones, 15% to 20% seen once. What was sequenced was naive CD4+ T cells from blood. Receptors were obtained from a young woman in good health.

The J gene is TRBJ2-1, the V gene TRBV7-8; 10 bases are a match to TRBD2. CDR1 and CDR2 from the germline V gene are SGHVS and FQNEAQ. V dropped 0 bases and J dropped 3; count of bases not matched to a gene: 2. This CDR3 is built from 16 residues. The CDR3 nucleotides read TGTGCCAGCAGCTTAGCTCTAGCGGGGGTCTACAATGAGCAGTTCTTC. It yields the protein CASSLALAGVYNEQFF.

CDR3 region: CASSLPSGTSTDTQYF. The CDR3 DNA sequence: TGTGCCAGCAGTCTCCCTAGCGGGACTAGCACAGATACGCAGTATTTT. This chain links TRBV28 with TRBJ2-3, with 9 positions matching TRBD2. The CDR3 consists of 16 residues. CDR1 and CDR2 (germline): MDHEN, SYDVKM. V shed 5 bases and J 0 bases; nucleotides not matched to a gene: 6.

This clone has ten or more counts. V usage is TRBV23-1 and J usage is TRBJ2-4, with 8 nucleotides matching TRBD1. TRBV23-1 has ORF status, its function being uncertain. Unmatched junction bases numbered 2, after V lost 0 bases and J lost 1 base. There are 16 residues in the CDR3. CDR3 nucleotides: TGCGCCAGCAGTCAATCCAGGGGGCTCGCCAAAAACATTCAGTACTTC. Protein: CASSQSRGLAKNIQYF.

The CDR3 loop is CASSRGLPGLAGMKQYF. CDR3 coding DNA: TGTGCCAGCAGCCGGGGACTACCGGGACTAGCGGGAATGAAGCAGTACTTC. The chain employs TRBV7-9 and TRBJ2-7; 13 nucleotides agree with TRBD2. The CDR3 spans 17 residues. Per germline, CDR1 SEHNR and CDR2 FQNEAQ (reference sequence). The V and J ends lost 5 bases and 8 bases, in that order; junction bases with no gene match: 15.

The chain uses TRBV7-3 and TRBJ2-1; 7 bases agree with TRBD2. The junction had 16 bases not matched to a gene; V was cut back by 4 bases and J by 7 bases. Germline-derived CDR1 and CDR2 are SGHTA and FQGTGA. The CDR3 length is 17 residues. CDR3 DNA sequence: TGTGCCAGCAGCTCAACCGGAGCGGGAAAGGCAGGAAATGAGCAGTTCTTC. As protein: CASSSTGAGKAGNEQFF.

This clone turned up a few times. This rearrangement joins TRBV25-1 to TRBJ1-2; weak D call: TRBD1 (5 bases). V dropped 6 bases and J dropped 4 bases, with 21 bases sitting between them. Germline CDR1 and CDR2: MGHDK and SYGVNS. The CDR3 runs 16 residues. DNA of the CDR3: TGTGCCAGCAGCCGCTGGGACGGCGCGGAGACCTATGGCTACACCTTC. It codes for CASSRWDGAETYGYTF.

The chain employs TRBV5-1 and TRBJ2-5, with D perhaps TRBD2 (6 bases). Germline lookup yields CDR1 SGHRS and CDR2 YFSETQ. Trimming removed 7 bases from V and 0 bases from J, with 16 bases in between. The CDR3 extends over 15 amino acids. CDR3 coding DNA: TGCGCCAGCGCTAAGGACGGGAGTTACCAAGAGACCCAGTACTTC. It encodes CASAKDGSYQETQYF.

This clone has more than one count but fewer than ten. The V and J genes are TRBV9 and TRBJ2-2, with TRBD1 identical over 8 bases. Germline CDR1 and CDR2: SGDLS and YYNGEE. Germline trimming cut 3 bases from V and 3 bases from J; bases unmatched to any gene: 7. CDR3 size: 16 residues. The CDR3 sequence is CASSETDRVYTGELFF. The DNA of the CDR3 is TGTGCCAGCAGCGAGACGGACAGGGTATACACCGGGGAGCTGTTTTTT.

The CDR3 DNA is TGTGCCAGCCGACAGGGAGTCTACGGTGGCTACACCTTC. Protein sequence: CASRQGVYGGYTF. The chain couples TRBV19 to TRBJ1-2; TRBD1 agrees at 7 bases. Looked up from germline, CDR1 is LNHDA and CDR2 is SQIVND (reference sequence). The CDR3 runs 13 residues. Unmatched junction bases numbered 11, after V lost 9 bases and J lost 7 bases.

This clone occurred a few times. The genes are TRBV10-3 and TRBJ2-1, with 9 bases matching TRBD2. Germline-derived CDR1 and CDR2 are ENHRY and SYGVKD. This CDR3 comprises 17 residues. The junction had 11 bases not matched to a gene; V was cut back by 2 bases and J by 6 bases. Here the CDR3 reads CAISEGLIAGALNEQFF. The CDR3 DNA is TGTGCCATCAGTGAGGGCTTAATAGCGGGAGCGCTCAATGAGCAGTTCTTC.

The CDR3 DNA sequence: TGTGCCAGCTCTGAGCGGGACTCAGATACGCAGTATTTT. Amino acid sequence: CASSERDSDTQYF. The rearrangement uses TRBV18 and TRBJ2-3; TRBD2 matches 7 bases. With 6 bases clipped from V and 4 bases from J, the junction kept 4 bases outside the gene matches. Germline-derived CDR1 and CDR2 are KGHSH and LQKENI. CDR3 length: 13 amino acids.

This clone was detected a few times. V usage is TRBV29-1 and J usage is TRBJ1-4; D might be TRBD1 (6 bases). Germline V gene lookup returns CDR1 SQVTM and CDR2 ANQGSEA. This CDR3 contains 15 residues. V lost 5 bases to trimming and J lost 3 bases, with 16 bases between them. The DNA for the CDR3 is TGCAGCGTTACCCCCGGGCCAGGGGCTAATGAAAAACTGTTTTTT. Protein product: CSVTPGPGANEKLFF.

The J gene is TRBJ2-3, the V gene TRBV18; D ambiguous. This CDR3 spans 15 amino acids. Trimming took 3 bases from V and 0 from J, leaving 10 bases between them. Germline V lookup: CDR1 KGHSH, CDR2 LQKENI. CDR3 loop: CASSPMTRSTDTQYF. The CDR3 region has the DNA TGTGCCAGCTCACCGATGACACGAAGCACAGATACGCAGTATTTT.

This clone has just a few counts. The chain recombines TRBV7-9 with TRBJ2-1; possibly TRBD2 for D (5 bases). Trimming stripped 5 bases from V and 4 bases from J, with 15 bases between. This CDR3 region has 15 residues. Germline CDR1 and CDR2: SEHNR and FQNEAQ (reference sequence). In DNA form, the CDR3 reads TGTGCCAGCAGCCCGCCGGGATTGGGATACAATGAGCAGTTCTTC. The encoded protein is CASSPPGLGYNEQFF.

The CDR3 bases are TGCAGTGCCCCGCTGCCGGGTGAGCAGTTCTTC. Translated: CSAPLPGEQFF. The chain links TRBV20-1 to TRBJ2-1; no clear D. Looked up from germline, CDR1 is DFQATT and CDR2 is SNEGSKA (reference sequence). The CDR3 runs to 11 residues. V lost 6 bases to trimming and J lost 9 bases, with 12 bases between them.

This clone came up a few times. The CDR3 sequence: CASSLGQGKHEQYF. In nucleotides, the CDR3 is TGTGCCAGCAGCCTCGGACAGGGAAAGCACGAGCAGTACTTC. The J gene is TRBJ2-7, the V gene TRBV28; 8 bases agree with TRBD1. Per the germline V gene, CDR1 is MDHEN and CDR2 is SYDVKM. V was clipped by 6 bases and J by 5 bases; unmatched bases: 9. The CDR3 extends over 14 amino acids.

CDR3 residues: CASSYPLAEQYF. The DNA for the CDR3 is TGTGCCAGCAGTTACCCTCTCGCCGAGCAGTACTTC. This chain joins TRBV6-6 and TRBJ2-7; no firm D call. CDR1 is MNHNY, CDR2 SVGAGI, per germline (reference sequence). The CDR3 consists of 12 residues. With 2 bases removed from V and 6 bases from J, the gap between germline ends came to 8 bases.

This clone was seen only a few times. The chain couples TRBV6-1 to TRBJ1-5; 8 bases agree with TRBD1. Germline V gene data show CDR1 as MNHNS and CDR2 as SASEGT. Losses at the gene ends were 6 bases for V and 5 bases for J; bases not matched to a gene: 9. This CDR3 region has 15 residues. The DNA of the CDR3 is TGTGCCAGCAGGGAGGACAGGGTGGCAGATCAGCCCCAGCATTTT. The encoded protein is CASREDRVADQPQHF.

The chain links TRBV14 to TRBJ2-1, with 8 bases matching TRBD2. This CDR3 is 16 amino acids long. V gave up 1 base and J gave up 4 bases; unmatched junction bases: 6. Looked up from germline, CDR1 is SGHDN and CDR2 is FVKESK. CDR3 loop: CASSQGVVAGYNEQFF. The CDR3 DNA reads as TGTGCCAGCAGCCAAGGGGTGGTAGCGGGGTACAATGAGCAGTTCTTC.

This clone was picked up a small number of times. This sequence joins TRBV7-2 and TRBJ2-3, with D tentatively TRBD2 (5 bases). This CDR3 is 15 amino acids long. Per the germline V gene, CDR1 is SGHTA and CDR2 is FQGNSA. Trimming pared 3 bases from V and 4 bases from J, leaving 14 bases between. The CDR3 spells CASSFGLDGADTQYF. The CDR3 region has the DNA TGTGCCAGCAGCTTCGGCCTAGACGGGGCAGATACGCAGTATTTT.

The chain is built from TRBV7-9 and TRBJ1-3; D is unresolved. CDR1 and CDR2 (germline): SEHNR, FQNEAQ (reference sequence). V was shortened by 3 bases and J by 2 bases, with 5 bases between the two germline ends. The CDR3 consists of 13 residues. CDR3: CASSLGTGNTIYF. The DNA of the CDR3 is TGTGCCAGCAGCTTGGGGACTGGAAACACCATATATTTT.

The V and J genes are TRBV11-3 and TRBJ1-1, with a weak D call TRBD1 (5 bases). Between the trimmed V and J ends, which lost 3 bases and 6 bases, there was a span of 11 bases. From germline, CDR1 is SGHNT and CDR2 YENEEA. The CDR3 contains 13 residues. As DNA, the CDR3 is TGTGCCAGCAGCTTCAGGGTAGGAGCTGAAGCTTTCTTT. As protein: CASSFRVGAEAFF.

This chain joins TRBV4-3 and TRBJ2-2; 9 nucleotides match TRBD2. V gave up 2 bases and J gave up 7 bases; unmatched junction bases: 8. The CDR3 runs 16 residues. Germline values: CDR1 LGHNA, CDR2 YSLEER. CDR3 sequence reads: CASSQNPSGIGGELFF. In DNA, the CDR3 is TGCGCCAGCAGCCAAAATCCTAGCGGGATTGGCGGGGAGCTGTTTTTT.

The chain recombines TRBV7-3 with TRBJ2-1, with D tentatively TRBD1 or TRBD2 (6 bases each). The length of the CDR3 is 17 residues. Germline CDR1 is SGHTA and CDR2 is FQGTGA. Trimming removed 2 bases at V and 0 bases at J, with 14 bases between. CDR3 amino acids: CASSLGPGASSYNEQFF. The CDR3 region has the DNA TGTGCCAGCAGCTTAGGCCCGGGGGCAAGCTCCTACAATGAGCAGTTCTTC.

This clone showed up just a few times. The chain carries TRBV5-4 and TRBJ2-7; 8 positions match TRBD1. This CDR3 contains 14 residues. Germline lookup yields CDR1 SGHNT and CDR2 YYREEE (reference sequence). V trimming: 1 base; J trimming: 2 bases; junction bases outside the gene matches: 2. CDR3 bases: TGTGCCAGCAGCTTGAAGGGACAGGCCTACGAGCAGTACTTC. Amino acids: CASSLKGQAYEQYF.

V is TRBV7-8 and J is TRBJ2-1, with D possibly TRBD2 on 5 matching bases. Germline V lookup: CDR1 SGHVS, CDR2 FQNEAQ. This CDR3 spans 16 amino acids. Trimming left V 0 bases short and J 3 bases short, with 12 bases between. CDR3 amino acids: CASSLAEGVVYNEQFF. DNA of the CDR3: TGTGCCAGCAGCTTAGCCGAGGGAGTCGTCTACAATGAGCAGTTCTTC. Together with reference TRBV7-8 and TRBJ2-1, the CDR3 gives the full variable domain: GAGVSQSPRYKVAKRGQDVALRCDPISGHVSLFWYQQALGQGPEFLTYFQNEAQLDKSGLPSDRFFAERPEGSVSTLKIQRTQQEDSAVYLCASSLAEGVVYNEQFFGPGTRLTVL.

This clone was detected only a few times. V usage is TRBV19 and J usage is TRBJ2-1, with TRBD2 as a possible D gene (5 bases). Trimming cost V 3 bases and J 3 bases, with 12 bases left between them. The CDR3 runs to 15 residues. Germline V gives CDR1 LNHDA, CDR2 SQIVND (reference sequence). The DNA for the CDR3 is TGTGCCAGTAGTATGAGGGAACTATTCTACAATGAGCAGTTCTTC. Translating gives CASSMRELFYNEQFF.

This clone was observed a few times. This sequence joins TRBV10-3 and TRBJ1-1; possible D gene TRBD1, 5 bases. There are 15 residues in the CDR3. Trimming removed 0 bases at V and 2 bases at J, with 10 bases between. CDR1 and CDR2 (germline): ENHRY, SYGVKD. Here the CDR3 DNA reads TGTGCCATCAGTGAGTCGAGAAGGGGAAACACTGAAGCTTTCTTT. It specifies CAISESRRGNTEAFF.

This clone turned up a few times. The chain joins TRBV13 to TRBJ1-2; 8 bases line up with TRBD1. Germline V lookup: CDR1 PRHDT, CDR2 FYEKMQ (reference sequence). Trimming removed 6 bases from V and 6 bases from J; junction bases left unmatched: 9. The CDR3 is made up of 14 amino acids. The CDR3 is CASRKNQGADGYTF. The CDR3 DNA follows: TGTGCCAGCAGGAAGAATCAGGGGGCTGATGGCTACACCTTC.

The chain uses TRBV28 and TRBJ1-5, with unresolved D. The CDR3 spans 13 residues. The germline V and J ends were trimmed by 3 bases and 1 base, with 4 bases remaining between them. CDR1 is MDHEN and CDR2 is SYDVKM in the germline V gene. As DNA, the CDR3 is TGTGCCAGCAGTTTCGTAAGCAATCAGCCCCAGCATTTT. It is translated as CASSFVSNQPQHF.